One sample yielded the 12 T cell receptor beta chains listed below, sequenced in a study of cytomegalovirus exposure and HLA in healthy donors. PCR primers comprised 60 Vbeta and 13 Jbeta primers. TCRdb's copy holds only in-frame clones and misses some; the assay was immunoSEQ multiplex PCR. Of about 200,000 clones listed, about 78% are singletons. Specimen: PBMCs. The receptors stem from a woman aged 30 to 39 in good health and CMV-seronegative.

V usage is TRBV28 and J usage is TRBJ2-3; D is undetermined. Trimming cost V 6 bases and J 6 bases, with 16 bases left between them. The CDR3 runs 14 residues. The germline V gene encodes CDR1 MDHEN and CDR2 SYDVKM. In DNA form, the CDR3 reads TGTGCCAGCAGCCGGCTTGTAGCTTCGGATACGCAGTATTTT. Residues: CASSRLVASDTQYF.

The CDR3 spells CASSTTGRNSPLHF. CDR3 DNA: TGTGCCAGCTCAACGACAGGGAGGAATTCACCCCTCCACTTT. The chain couples TRBV18 to TRBJ1-6; 7 bases are a match to TRBD1. The CDR3 length is 14 residues. The junction had 5 bases not matched to a gene; V was cut back by 5 bases and J by 7 bases. CDR1 and CDR2 from the germline V gene are KGHSH and LQKENI.

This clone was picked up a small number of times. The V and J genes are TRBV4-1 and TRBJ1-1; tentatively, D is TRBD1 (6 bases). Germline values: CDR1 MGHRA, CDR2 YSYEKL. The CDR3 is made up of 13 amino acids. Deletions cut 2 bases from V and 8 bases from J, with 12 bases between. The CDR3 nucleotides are TGCGCCAGCAGCCAATATAGGGGGGGAGAAGCTTTCTTT. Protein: CASSQYRGGEAFF.

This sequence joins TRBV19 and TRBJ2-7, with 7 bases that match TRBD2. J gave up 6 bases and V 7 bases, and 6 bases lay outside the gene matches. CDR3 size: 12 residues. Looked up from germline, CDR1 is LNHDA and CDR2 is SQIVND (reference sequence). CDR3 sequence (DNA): TGTGCCAGTACAGCGGGGTCGGGCGAGCAGTACTTC. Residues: CASTAGSGEQYF.

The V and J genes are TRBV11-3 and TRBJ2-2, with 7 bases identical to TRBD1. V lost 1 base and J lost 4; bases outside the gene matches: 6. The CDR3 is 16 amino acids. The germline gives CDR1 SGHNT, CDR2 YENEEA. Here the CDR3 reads CASSLGVGTVTGELFF. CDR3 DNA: TGTGCCAGCAGCTTAGGGGTCGGGACAGTCACCGGGGAGCTGTTTTTT.

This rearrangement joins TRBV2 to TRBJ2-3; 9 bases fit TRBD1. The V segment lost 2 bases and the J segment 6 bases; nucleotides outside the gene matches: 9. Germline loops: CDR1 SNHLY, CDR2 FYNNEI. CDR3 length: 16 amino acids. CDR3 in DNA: TGTGCCAGCAGTGAATACGAGACAGGGGGTTGGGATACGCAGTATTTT. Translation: CASSEYETGGWDTQYF.

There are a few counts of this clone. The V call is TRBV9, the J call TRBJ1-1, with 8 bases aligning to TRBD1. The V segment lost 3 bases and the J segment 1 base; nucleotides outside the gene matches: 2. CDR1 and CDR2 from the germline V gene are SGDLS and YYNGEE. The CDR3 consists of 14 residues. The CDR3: CASSAGQGNTEAFF. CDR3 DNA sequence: TGTGCCAGCAGCGCCGGACAGGGGAACACTGAAGCTTTCTTT.

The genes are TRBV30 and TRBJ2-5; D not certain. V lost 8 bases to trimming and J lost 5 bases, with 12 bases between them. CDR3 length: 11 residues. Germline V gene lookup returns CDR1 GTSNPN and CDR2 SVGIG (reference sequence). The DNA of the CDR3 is TGTGCCCTGAGGCCCGGGGAGACCCAGTACTTC. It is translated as CALRPGETQYF.

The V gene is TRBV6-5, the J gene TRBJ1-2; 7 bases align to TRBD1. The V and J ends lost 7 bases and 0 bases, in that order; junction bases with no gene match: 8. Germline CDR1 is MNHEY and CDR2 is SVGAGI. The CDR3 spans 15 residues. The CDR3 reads CASIDRDSANYGYTF. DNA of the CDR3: TGTGCCAGCATCGACCGGGACAGTGCTAACTATGGCTACACCTTC.

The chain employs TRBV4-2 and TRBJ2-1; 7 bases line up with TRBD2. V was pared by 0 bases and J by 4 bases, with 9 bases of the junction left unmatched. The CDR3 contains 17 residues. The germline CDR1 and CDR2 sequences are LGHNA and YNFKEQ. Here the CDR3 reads CASSQDDSRGRYNEQFF. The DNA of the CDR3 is TGTGCCAGCAGCCAAGACGACTCCCGCGGGAGATACAATGAGCAGTTCTTC.

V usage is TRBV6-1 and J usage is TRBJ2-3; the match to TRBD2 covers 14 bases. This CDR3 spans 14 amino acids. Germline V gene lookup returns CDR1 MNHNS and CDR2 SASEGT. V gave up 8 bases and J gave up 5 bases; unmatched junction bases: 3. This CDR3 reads CASPGLAGEDTQYF. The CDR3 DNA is TGTGCCAGCCCGGGACTAGCGGGGGAAGATACGCAGTATTTT.

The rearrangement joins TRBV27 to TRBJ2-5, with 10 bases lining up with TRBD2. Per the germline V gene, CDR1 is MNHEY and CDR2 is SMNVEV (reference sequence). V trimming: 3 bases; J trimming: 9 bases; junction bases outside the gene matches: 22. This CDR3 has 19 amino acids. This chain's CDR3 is CASSFLRVEQREGLGAQYF. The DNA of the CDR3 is TGTGCCAGCAGTTTTTTGAGGGTCGAGCAGCGGGAGGGCCTCGGGGCCCAGTACTTC.